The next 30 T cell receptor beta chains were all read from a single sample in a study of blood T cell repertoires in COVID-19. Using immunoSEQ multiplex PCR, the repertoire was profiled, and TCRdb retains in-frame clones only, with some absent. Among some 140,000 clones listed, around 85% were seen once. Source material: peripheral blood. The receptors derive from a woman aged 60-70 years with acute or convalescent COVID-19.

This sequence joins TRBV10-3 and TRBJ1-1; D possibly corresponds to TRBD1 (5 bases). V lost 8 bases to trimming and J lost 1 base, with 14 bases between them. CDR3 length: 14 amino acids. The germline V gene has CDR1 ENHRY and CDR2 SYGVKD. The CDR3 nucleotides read TGTGCCATCTCCTCGGACGGGGGGAACACTGAAGCTTTCTTT. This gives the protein CAISSDGGNTEAFF.

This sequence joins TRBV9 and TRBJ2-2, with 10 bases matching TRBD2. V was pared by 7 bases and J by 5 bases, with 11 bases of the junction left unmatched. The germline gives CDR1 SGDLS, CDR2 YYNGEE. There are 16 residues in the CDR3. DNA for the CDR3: TGTGCCAGCTCCAGCGGGGGGGTAATGAGAACCGGGGAGCTGTTTTTT. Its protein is CASSSGGVMRTGELFF.

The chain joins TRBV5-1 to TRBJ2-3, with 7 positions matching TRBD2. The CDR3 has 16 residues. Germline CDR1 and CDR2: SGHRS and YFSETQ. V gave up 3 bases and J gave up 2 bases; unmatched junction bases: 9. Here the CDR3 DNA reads TGCGCCAGCAGCTCCGGACTAGTGGGAACCACAGATACGCAGTATTTT. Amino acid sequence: CASSSGLVGTTDTQYF.

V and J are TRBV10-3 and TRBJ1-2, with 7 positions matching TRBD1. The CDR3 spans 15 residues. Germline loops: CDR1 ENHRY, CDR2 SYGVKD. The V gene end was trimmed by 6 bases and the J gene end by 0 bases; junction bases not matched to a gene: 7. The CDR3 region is CAIRGQIIANYGYTF. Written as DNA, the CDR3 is TGTGCCATCAGGGGACAGATTATAGCTAACTATGGCTACACCTTC.

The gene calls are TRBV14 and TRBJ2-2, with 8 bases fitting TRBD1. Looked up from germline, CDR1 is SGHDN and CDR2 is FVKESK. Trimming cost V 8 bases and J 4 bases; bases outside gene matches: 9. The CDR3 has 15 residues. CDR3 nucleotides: TGTGCCAGCTCCACTCTCAGGGGGCGCACCGGGGAGCTGTTTTTT. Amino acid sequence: CASSTLRGRTGELFF.

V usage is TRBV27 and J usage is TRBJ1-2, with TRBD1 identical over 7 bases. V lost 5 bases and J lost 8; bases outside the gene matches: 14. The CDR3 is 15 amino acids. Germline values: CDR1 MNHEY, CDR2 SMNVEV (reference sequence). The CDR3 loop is CASSPTPGQSWGYTF. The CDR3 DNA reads TGTGCCAGCAGTCCTACTCCGGGACAGTCATGGGGCTACACCTTC.

The CDR3 region has the DNA TGTGCCAGCAGCTTAGCGGGGGGGCGGGCAGACACTGAAGCTTTCTTT. It specifies CASSLAGGRADTEAFF. This chain uses TRBV7-9 with TRBJ1-1; a possible D gene is TRBD1 (6 bases). Trimming shortened V by 0 bases and J by 3 bases, and 14 bases separated the two germline ends. The CDR3 contains 16 residues. Germline CDR1 reads SEHNR; CDR2 reads FQNEAQ (reference sequence).

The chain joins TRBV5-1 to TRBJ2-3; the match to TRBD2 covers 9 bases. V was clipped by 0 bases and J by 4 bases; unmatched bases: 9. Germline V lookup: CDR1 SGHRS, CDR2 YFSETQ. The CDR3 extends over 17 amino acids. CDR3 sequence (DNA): TGCGCCAGCAGCTTGGAGGTAGCGGGGGTCGTTTCAGATACGCAGTATTTT. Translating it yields CASSLEVAGVVSDTQYF.

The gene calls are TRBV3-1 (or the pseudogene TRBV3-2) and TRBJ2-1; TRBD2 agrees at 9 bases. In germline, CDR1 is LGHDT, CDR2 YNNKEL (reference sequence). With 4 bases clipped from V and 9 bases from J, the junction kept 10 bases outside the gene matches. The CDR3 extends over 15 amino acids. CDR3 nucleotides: TGTGCCAGCAGCCCGCCGGGACTAGCTGCGGGTGAGCAGTTCTTC. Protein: CASSPPGLAAGEQFF.

The CDR3 protein is CASSAGGKFLPTSYGYTF. CDR3 in DNA: TGTGCCAGCAGCGCGGGGGGAAAATTCCTTCCTACTAGTTATGGCTACACCTTC. V usage is TRBV14 and J usage is TRBJ1-2; D perhaps matches TRBD1 (5 bases). Germline CDR1 SGHDN, CDR2 FVKESK. This CDR3 spans 18 amino acids. V was pared by 5 bases and J by 5 bases, with 27 bases between.

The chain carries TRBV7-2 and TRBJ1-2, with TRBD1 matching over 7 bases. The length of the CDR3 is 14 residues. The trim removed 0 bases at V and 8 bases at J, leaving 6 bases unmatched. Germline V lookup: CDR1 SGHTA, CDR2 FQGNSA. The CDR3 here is CASSLAGRGEGYTF. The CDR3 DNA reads TGTGCCAGCAGCTTAGCCGGCAGGGGGGAGGGCTACACCTTC.

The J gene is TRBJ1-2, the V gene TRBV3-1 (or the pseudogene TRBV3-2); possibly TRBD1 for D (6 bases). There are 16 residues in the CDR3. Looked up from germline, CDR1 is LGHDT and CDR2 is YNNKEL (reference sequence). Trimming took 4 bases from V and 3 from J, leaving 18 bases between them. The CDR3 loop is CASSLHRQAGYYGYTF. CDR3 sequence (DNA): TGTGCCAGCAGCCTCCACCGACAGGCTGGTTACTATGGCTACACCTTC.

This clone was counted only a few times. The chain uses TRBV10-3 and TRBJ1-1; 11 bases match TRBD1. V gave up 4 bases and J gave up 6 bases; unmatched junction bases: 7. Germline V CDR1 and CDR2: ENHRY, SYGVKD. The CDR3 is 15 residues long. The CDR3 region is CAISGTGGFGAEAFF. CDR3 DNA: TGTGCCATCAGTGGGACAGGGGGCTTTGGGGCTGAAGCTTTCTTT.

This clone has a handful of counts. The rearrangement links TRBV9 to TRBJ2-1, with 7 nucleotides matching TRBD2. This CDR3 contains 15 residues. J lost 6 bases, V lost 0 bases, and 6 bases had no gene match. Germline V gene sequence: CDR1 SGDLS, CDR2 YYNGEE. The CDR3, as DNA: TGTGCCAGCAGCGTAGAGGGGAGGGCGAGCAATGAGCAGTTCTTC. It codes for CASSVEGRASNEQFF.

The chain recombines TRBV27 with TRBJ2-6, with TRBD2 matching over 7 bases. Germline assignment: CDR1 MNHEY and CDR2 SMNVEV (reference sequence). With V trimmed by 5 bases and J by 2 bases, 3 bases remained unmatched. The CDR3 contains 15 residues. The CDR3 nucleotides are TGTGCCAGCAGTATGGGGGGGGCTGGGGCCAACGTCCTGACTTTC. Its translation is CASSMGGAGANVLTF. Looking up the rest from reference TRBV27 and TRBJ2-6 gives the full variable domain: EAQVTQNPRYLITVTGKKLTVTCSQNMNHEYMSWYRQDPGLGLRQIYYSMNVEVTDKGDVPEGYKVSRKEKRNFPLILESPSPNQTSLYFCASSMGGAGANVLTFGAGSRLTVL.

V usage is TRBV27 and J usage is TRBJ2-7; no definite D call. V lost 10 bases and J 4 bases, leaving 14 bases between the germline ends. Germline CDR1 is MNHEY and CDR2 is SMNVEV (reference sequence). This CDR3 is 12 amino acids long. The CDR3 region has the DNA TGTGCCACCGGGTCCCTCGGATACGAGCAGTACTTC. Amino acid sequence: CATGSLGYEQYF.

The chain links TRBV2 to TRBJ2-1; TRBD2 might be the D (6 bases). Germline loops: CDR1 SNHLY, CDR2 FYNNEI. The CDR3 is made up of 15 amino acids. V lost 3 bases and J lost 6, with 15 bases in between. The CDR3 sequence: CASSDAKGGSNEQFF. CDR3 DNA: TGTGCCAGCAGTGACGCGAAGGGAGGCAGCAATGAGCAGTTCTTC.

The CDR3 nucleotides are TGTGCCAGCAGCTCATTAGGGACAGGGAAGGAGACCCAGTACTTC. The encoded protein is CASSSLGTGKETQYF. The chain is built from TRBV7-3 and TRBJ2-5; TRBD1 agrees at 9 bases. Unmatched junction bases numbered 8, after V lost 4 bases and J lost 5 bases. The CDR3 has 15 amino acids. CDR1 and CDR2 (germline): SGHTA, FQGTGA.

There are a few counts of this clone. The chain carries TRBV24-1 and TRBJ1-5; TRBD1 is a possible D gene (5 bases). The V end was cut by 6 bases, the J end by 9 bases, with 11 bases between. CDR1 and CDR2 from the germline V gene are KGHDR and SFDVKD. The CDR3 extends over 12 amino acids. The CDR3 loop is CATSLSQGPQHF. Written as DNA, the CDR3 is TGTGCCACCAGTCTGAGCCAGGGGCCCCAGCATTTT.

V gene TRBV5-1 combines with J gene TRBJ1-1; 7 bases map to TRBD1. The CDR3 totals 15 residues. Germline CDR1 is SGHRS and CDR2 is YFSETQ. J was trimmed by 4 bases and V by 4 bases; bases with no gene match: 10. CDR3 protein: CASSIRQGRGTEAFF. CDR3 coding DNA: TGCGCCAGCAGCATTAGACAGGGTCGGGGCACTGAAGCTTTCTTT.

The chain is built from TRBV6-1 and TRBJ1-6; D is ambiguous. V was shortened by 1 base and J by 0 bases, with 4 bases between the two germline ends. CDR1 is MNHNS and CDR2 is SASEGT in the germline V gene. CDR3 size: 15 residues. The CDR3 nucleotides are TGTGCCAGCAGTGAAGGGAGCTCCTATAATTCACCCCTCCACTTT. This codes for CASSEGSSYNSPLHF.

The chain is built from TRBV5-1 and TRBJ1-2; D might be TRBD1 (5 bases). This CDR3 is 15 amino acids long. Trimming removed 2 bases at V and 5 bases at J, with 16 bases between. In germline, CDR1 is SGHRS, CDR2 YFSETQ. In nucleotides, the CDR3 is TGCGCCAGCAGCTTTGACAGTACCGTACCGTATGGCTACACCTTC. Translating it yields CASSFDSTVPYGYTF. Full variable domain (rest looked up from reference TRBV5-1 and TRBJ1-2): KAGVTQTPRYLIKTRGQQVTLSCSPISGHRSVSWYQQTPGQGLQFLFEYFSETQRNKGNFPGRFSGRQFSNSRSEMNVSTLELGDSALYLCASSFDSTVPYGYTFGSGTRLTVV.

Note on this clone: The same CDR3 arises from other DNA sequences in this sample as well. The CDR3 protein is CASSFTGNTEAFF. The CDR3 bases are TGTGCCAGCAGTTTCACAGGGAACACTGAAGCTTTCTTT. J is TRBJ1-1 and V is TRBV12-3 or TRBV12-4; D possibly corresponds to TRBD1 (5 bases). V lost 3 bases to trimming and J lost 1 base, with 6 bases between them. CDR3 length equals 13 residues.

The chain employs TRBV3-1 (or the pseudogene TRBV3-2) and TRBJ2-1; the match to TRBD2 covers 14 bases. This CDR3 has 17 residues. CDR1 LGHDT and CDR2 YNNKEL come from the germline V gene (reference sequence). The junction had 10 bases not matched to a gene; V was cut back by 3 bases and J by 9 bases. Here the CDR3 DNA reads TGTGCCAGCAGCCACTTTGGGACTAGCGGGGGACGACGTGAGCAGTTCTTC. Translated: CASSHFGTSGGRREQFF.

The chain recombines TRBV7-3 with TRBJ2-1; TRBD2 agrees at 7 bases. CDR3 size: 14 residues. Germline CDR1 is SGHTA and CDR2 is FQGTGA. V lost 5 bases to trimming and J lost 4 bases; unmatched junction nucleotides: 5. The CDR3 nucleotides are TGTGCCAGCAGCAAAACGGGGGGTTACAATGAGCAGTTCTTC. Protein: CASSKTGGYNEQFF.

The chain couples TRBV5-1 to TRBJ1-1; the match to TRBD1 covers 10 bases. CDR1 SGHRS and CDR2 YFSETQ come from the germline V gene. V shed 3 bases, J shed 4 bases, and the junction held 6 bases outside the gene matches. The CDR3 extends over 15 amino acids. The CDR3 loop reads CASSSNGQGVTEAFF. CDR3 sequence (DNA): TGCGCCAGCAGCTCGAACGGACAGGGGGTCACTGAAGCTTTCTTT.

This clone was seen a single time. The chain's CDR3 is CASSLIADNSPLHF. Written as DNA, the CDR3 is TGCGCCAGCAGCTTGATCGCGGATAATTCACCCCTCCACTTT. This chain links TRBV5-1 with TRBJ1-6; D uncertain. Trimming shortened V by 1 base and J by 5 bases, and 7 bases separated the two germline ends. Germline CDR1 and CDR2: SGHRS and YFSETQ. This CDR3 is built from 14 residues.

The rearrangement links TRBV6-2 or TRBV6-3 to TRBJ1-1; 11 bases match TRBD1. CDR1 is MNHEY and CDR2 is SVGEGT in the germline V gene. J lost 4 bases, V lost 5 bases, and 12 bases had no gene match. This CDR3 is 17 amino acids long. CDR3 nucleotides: TGTGCCAGCAGTCTCCGGGACAGGGGGATTCTGGGCACTGAAGCTTTCTTT. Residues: CASSLRDRGILGTEAFF.

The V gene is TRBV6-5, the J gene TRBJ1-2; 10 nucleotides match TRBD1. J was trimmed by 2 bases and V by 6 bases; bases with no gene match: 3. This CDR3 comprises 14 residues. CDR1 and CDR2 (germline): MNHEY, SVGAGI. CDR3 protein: CASSPGQGNYGYTF. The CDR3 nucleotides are TGTGCCAGCAGCCCGGGACAGGGGAACTATGGCTACACCTTC.

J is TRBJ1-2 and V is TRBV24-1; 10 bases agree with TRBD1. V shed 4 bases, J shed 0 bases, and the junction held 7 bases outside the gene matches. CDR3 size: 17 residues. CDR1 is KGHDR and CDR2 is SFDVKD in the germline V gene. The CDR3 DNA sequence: TGTGCCACCAGTGACGGGACAGGGGACACCGCTAACTATGGCTACACCTTC. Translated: CATSDGTGDTANYGYTF.